These 11 T cell receptor beta chains originate from one sample sequenced in a study of CD8+ T cells in alopecia areata. Investigators isolated RNA and reverse transcribed it into cDNA to act as the sequencing template. The assay was immunoSEQ multiplex PCR, and TCRdb's table has in-frame clones only and misses some. The sample holds fewer than 110,000 clones; 55% are singletons and the top ten take about 9%. The material sequenced was CD4+ T cells sorted from blood. The origin of the receptors is a human donor in good health.

The gene calls are TRBV9 and TRBJ1-2; D may be TRBD1 (6 bases). CDR3 length: 17 residues. Looked up from germline, CDR1 is SGDLS and CDR2 is YYNGEE. The ends were cut back, 4 bases at V and 0 bases at J, with 19 bases in the middle. As DNA, the CDR3 is TGTGCCAGCAGCCGATTAGGGGGGATCCGAGCTAACTATGGCTACACCTTC. Amino acid sequence: CASSRLGGIRANYGYTF.

With respect to this clone: This same CDR3 is encoded by further DNA sequences in the sample. The chain has TRBV7-2 and TRBJ2-7, with D maybe TRBD2 (5 bases). V lost 3 bases, J lost 3 bases, and 9 bases lay in between. This CDR3 has 13 residues. Per germline, CDR1 SGHTA and CDR2 FQGNSA. CDR3 DNA: TGTGCCAGCAGCTTCGGACTGAACTACGAGCAGTACTTC. Translation gives CASSFGLNYEQYF.

The chain couples TRBV7-2 to TRBJ2-7; 9 bases are shared with TRBD2. The J segment lost 7 bases and the V segment lost 0 bases, leaving 7 bases of the junction unmatched. The germline CDR1 and CDR2 sequences are SGHTA and FQGNSA. The CDR3 has 15 amino acids. The CDR3 bases are TGTGCCAGCAGCTTAGCTCCCGGGCTAGCGGGGGAGCAGTACTTC. Its translation is CASSLAPGLAGEQYF.

This chain links TRBV15 with TRBJ2-1; 11 bases line up with TRBD2. The CDR3 spans 14 residues. The V and J ends lost 1 base and 8 bases, in that order; junction bases with no gene match: 1. The V gene's germline CDR1 is LNHNV and CDR2 YYDKDF (reference sequence). CDR3 sequence: CATSRGLAGYEQFF. The CDR3 nucleotides are TGTGCCACCAGCAGAGGACTAGCGGGATATGAGCAGTTCTTC.

The V call is TRBV6-6, the J call TRBJ2-3; 11 bases agree with TRBD2. This CDR3 spans 15 amino acids. The V gene end was trimmed by 6 bases and the J gene end by 2 bases; junction bases not matched to a gene: 4. Germline V CDR1 and CDR2: MNHNY, SVGAGI (reference sequence). The CDR3 loop reads CASSLLAGDTDTQYF. CDR3 coding DNA: TGTGCCAGCAGCCTACTAGCGGGGGACACAGATACGCAGTATTTT.

The CDR3 is CASSPRTVNIQYF. In DNA form, the CDR3 reads TGTGCCAGCAGCCCGCGGACAGTAAACATTCAGTACTTC. This sequence joins TRBV7-2 and TRBJ2-4; maybe TRBD1 (6 bases). CDR3 length: 13 residues. V was shortened by 5 bases and J by 6 bases, with 11 bases between the two germline ends. Per the germline V gene, CDR1 is SGHTA and CDR2 is FQGNSA.

This chain's CDR3 is CSVKGLAPYEQYF. The CDR3 DNA reads as TGCAGCGTTAAAGGGCTAGCACCCTACGAGCAGTACTTC. This chain uses TRBV29-1 with TRBJ2-7; D is possibly TRBD2 (5 bases). The ends were cut back, 5 bases at V and 2 bases at J, with 13 bases in the middle. The germline gives CDR1 SQVTM, CDR2 ANQGSEA. CDR3 length equals 13 residues.

This chain links TRBV30 with TRBJ1-2; D is undetermined. Deletions cut 3 bases from V and 0 bases from J, with 8 bases between. The V gene's germline CDR1 is GTSNPN and CDR2 SVGIG (reference sequence). This CDR3 is built from 13 residues. The CDR3 bases are TGTGCCTGGAGGTCCGGAGCTAACTATGGCTACACCTTC. Amino acids: CAWRSGANYGYTF.

This chain joins TRBV30 and TRBJ2-7; D gene uncertain. This CDR3 contains 12 residues. The V gene's germline CDR1 is GTSNPN and CDR2 SVGIG (reference sequence). With 3 bases removed from V and 0 bases from J, the gap between germline ends came to 6 bases. In DNA form, the CDR3 reads TGTGCCTGGAGGTCGGGCTCCTACGAGCAGTACTTC. This gives the protein CAWRSGSYEQYF. The entire variable domain, with the rest obtained from reference TRBV30 and TRBJ2-7, is as follows: SQTIHQWPATLVQPVGSPLSLECTVEGTSNPNLYWYRQAAGRGLQLLFYSVGIGQISSEVPQNLSASRPQDRQFILSSKKLLLSDSGFYLCAWRSGSYEQYFGPGTRLTVT.

A few counts support this clone. The chain has TRBV28 and TRBJ1-4; D is perhaps TRBD1 (6 bases). Per the germline V gene, CDR1 is MDHEN and CDR2 is SYDVKM. Trimming pared 6 bases from V and 5 bases from J, leaving 10 bases between. The CDR3 sequence is 13 residues long. The CDR3 DNA follows: TGTGCCAGCAGACAAACAGGGAATGAAAAACTGTTTTTT. Amino acids: CASRQTGNEKLFF.

The chain uses TRBV9 and TRBJ1-1; 10 bases line up with TRBD1. V dropped 4 bases and J dropped 1; count of bases not matched to a gene: 4. This CDR3 has 15 residues. The germline V gene encodes CDR1 SGDLS and CDR2 YYNGEE. CDR3 nucleotide sequence: TGTGCCAGCAGCCCCGGGGACAGGGGGAACACTGAAGCTTTCTTT. This translates into CASSPGDRGNTEAFF.